These T cell receptor beta chains were read from a single sample in a study of primary melanoma T cells and metastatic recurrence. Sequencing used immunoSEQ multiplex PCR; TCRdb keeps in-frame clones, though not all of them. The sample table includes 15 to 20 clones. Sequenced input: melanoma tumor tissue. The receptor source for this set is a human donor with melanoma. Each CDR3 is given with its conserved first and last residue. The D gene is left open where the match is weak.

CDR3 DNA,CDR3 protein,V gene,CDR3 length,J gene,D gene
TGTGCCAGCAGTTTCCGTGGGGGAGCCAAAAACATTCAGTACTTC,CASSFRGGAKNIQYF,TRBV6-8,15,TRBJ2-4,.
TGTGCCAGCAGTTTGGGGGTGGGTCAGCCCCAGCATTTT,CASSLGVGQPQHF,TRBV6-8,13,TRBJ1-5,.
TGTGCCAGCAGTGGACTAGCGGGAGTTCTTAATGAGCAGTTCTTC,CASSGLAGVLNEQFF,TRBV2,15,TRBJ2-1,TRBD2
TGCAGCGTTGATTCTTTTTCGGGGTCTGGCTACACCTTC,CSVDSFSGSGYTF,TRBV29-1,13,TRBJ1-2,.
TGTGCCAGCAGCCAATGGCACAATGAGCAGTTCTTC,CASSQWHNEQFF,TRBV14,12,TRBJ2-1,.
TGTGCCAGCAGTCCAGACAGGGAAAATCAGCCCCAGCATTTT,CASSPDRENQPQHF,TRBV28,14,TRBJ1-5,TRBD1